The clone carrying this TCR beta chain was recorded many times. Trimming removed 3 bases at V and 4 bases at J, with 15 bases between. The CDR3 sequence is 15 residues long. Germline lookup yields CDR1 MDHEN and CDR2 SYDVKM. This entry belongs to a study of T cell repertoires in cytomegalovirus infection. Study details: Evidence of both CMV infection and a matching HLA type came from public TCR beta signatures.

TCRdb independently ran MiXCR on the reads; one entry per CDR3 protein. The table lists more than 500,000 distinct CDR3 sequences, 16% of them singletons. Sequenced material: CD8+ T cells from PBMCs. This TCR was recovered from a human donor in good health (CMV status not recorded). Some clones in this sample may be carry-over from other donors' samples. The gene calls are TRBV28 and TRBJ1-1; D gene ambiguous. In nucleotides, the CDR3 is TGTGCCAGCAGTTTCTTCCGGTGGGATAGCACTGAAGCTTTCTTT. This encodes CASSFFRWDSTEAFF.